This T cell receptor beta chain was recovered during a study of molecular identifiers for immune sequencing clone quantification. Across the whole study: For replicates, RNA isolated from around 20,000 or 100,000 naive CD8 cells was divided into five portions, of which four were sequenced.

With 10%, 30% or 50% of RNA, about 17,000 to 1,000,000 naive CD8 T cells were sequenced. Remarks on this clonotype: Its antigen is not known. The junction does not match germline at one end; this may be a read error.

General study findings and limits: The share of molecules held by clones above 20 RNA copies was over 99% in effector cells and under 1% in naive cells.

Methods described previously were used for bulk TCR libraries, and listed TCR primers were applied. TCRdb recomputed calls from the PCR reads with MiXCR, one row per CDR3 protein. The sample gives roughly 93,000 distinct CDR3 sequences, roughly 19% of which show up once; 0.7% to 0.95% is in the top ten. This TCR was sampled from a human donor in good health. Some libraries in this study had Jurkat cell RNA spiked in. The sample consisted of naive CD8+ T cells from blood, with Jurkat cell RNA spiked in. Stated subset: FACS-sorted CD8+CD4-CCR7+CD45RA+ naive T cells.

The CDR3 protein is CASSTKQNPRTYEQYF. The CDR3 bases are TGTGCCAGTAGTACAAAACAGAACCCCCGAACCTACGAGCAGTATTTC. This chain uses TRBV19 with TRBJ2-7; D is uncertain. This CDR3 is built from 16 residues. Germline V gene data show CDR1 as LNHDA and CDR2 as SQIVND (reference sequence).